This T cell receptor beta chain originates from a study of blood T cell repertoires in COVID-19. Across the whole study: Samples came from the United States, Italy and Spain, spanning acute and convalescent COVID-19. PBMCs, B-cell-depleted T cells, or T cells provided the cDNA or gDNA that made up the material.

Germline V gives CDR1 SGHKS, CDR2 YYEKEE (reference sequence). The CDR3 is made up of 16 amino acids. The germline V and J ends were trimmed by 0 bases and 4 bases, with 16 bases remaining between them. Original handling: Estimation of nucleated cell counts was performed using reference gene primer amplification. Generated by immunoSEQ multiplex PCR, the TCRdb table keeps only in-frame clones and is missing some. V and J calls and clone size are copied from that table; D and trimming were computed from the DNA. Of about 82,000 clones in the sample, 70% to 90% were seen once. The chain combines TRBV5-5 with TRBJ2-5; possibly TRBD1 for D (6 bases). The sequence was collected from an older man with active or convalescent COVID-19. Sequences were obtained from peripheral blood. CDR3 loop: CASSLGASDRGETQYF. CDR3 DNA: TGTGCCAGCAGCTTGGGTGCGTCGGACAGAGGAGAGACCCAGTACTTC.